The rows below give T cell receptor beta chains drawn from one sample of a study of blood T cell repertoires in COVID-19. Libraries were prepared by immunoSEQ multiplex PCR; TCRdb keeps only in-frame clonotypes and omits some of them. Altogether 150,000 to 200,000 clones are present, roughly 80% being singletons, with the ten largest covering about 6%. Sequencing was performed on PBMCs or T cells enriched from blood (not recorded which). The receptors stem from a middle-aged woman with acute COVID-19. CDR3s leave out the opening cysteine and the closing phenylalanine or tryptophan. Not every row has a clone size; where given, it reads once, few, many or a size class.

v_gene,len,abundance,CDR3aa
TRBV19,13,NA,ASSPVGGGGTEAF
TRBV6-5,12,once,ASRRTGPNTEAF
TRBV9,12,NA,ASSADRRAYGYT
TRBV30,11,NA,AWSGTSGTEAF
TRBV6-5,11,NA,ASMAGRNTEAF
TRBV7-2,12,NA,ASSLLAGGESGY
TRBV2,12,NA,ASSETGHNSPLH
TRBV7-9,10,NA,ASSVTASSAF
TRBV11-3,12,few,ASSLGGGSGKQY
TRBV2,13,NA,ASSPLDSGANVLT
TRBV7-9,14,NA,ASSLVASGRSGEQY
TRBV30,9,once,AWTSRGEQY
TRBV28,11,NA,ASSLGRAETQY
TRBV20-1,11,many,SASKREPDTQY
TRBV5-4,16,NA,ASSLAVTSGSIGETQY
TRBV9,12,NA,ASSVADSYNEQF
TRBV7-3,13,NA,ASSLRDRDTGELF
TRBV6-1,12,NA,ASSDHTGSGGYT
TRBV6-5,13,NA,ASPGGVTYNSPLH
TRBV7-2,12,NA,ASSHPGLRNEQF
TRBV5-4,10,NA,AWTGANEKLF
TRBV14,12,NA,ASSRVQGEETQY
TRBV4-1,11,NA,ASSQEARGWRH
TRBV6-5,11,NA,ATTRGVGETQY
TRBV7-6,13,NA,ASSRLAGSYNEQF
TRBV5-4,13,NA,ASSLSSGSINEQF
TRBV28,10,once,ASSAQPEGQF
TRBV7-8,15,NA,ASSQVPRGPFIHGYT
TRBV5-6,10,NA,ASSLGRGMLF
TRBV2,14,many,ASTLGQGGVNQPQH
TRBV5-5,14,NA,ASSPLSGEGRETQY
TRBV7-9,13,NA,ASSLTAGVYNEQF